This passage covers 22 T cell receptor beta chains from one sample sequenced in a study of immune evolution from preneoplasia to lung adenocarcinoma. Profiling relied on immunoSEQ multiplex PCR, and the TCRdb table lists in-frame clones only, not all of them. The sample lists 35,000 to 40,000 clones; 74% were seen once. Sequencing was done on a sample of FFPE invasive lung adenocarcinoma tissue. Receptor source: a person between 60 and 70 years old with lung adenocarcinoma.

This sequence joins TRBV6-1 and TRBJ1-5, with D hard to call. The CDR3 contains 13 residues. Germline V gene data show CDR1 as MNHNS and CDR2 as SASEGT. The V end was cut by 2 bases, the J end by 7 bases, with 9 bases between. The CDR3 nucleotides are TGTGCCAGCAGTGAAAACAGAGACCAGCCCCAGCATTTT. This encodes CASSENRDQPQHF.

The chain uses TRBV7-9 and TRBJ2-7; 7 nucleotides align to TRBD1. CDR1 and CDR2 (germline): SEHNR, FQNEAQ (reference sequence). V trimming: 5 bases; J trimming: 7 bases; junction bases outside the gene matches: 8. The CDR3 loop spans 13 amino acids. Here the CDR3 reads CASSRPTGWEQYF. The CDR3 DNA sequence: TGTGCCAGCAGCCGCCCGACAGGGTGGGAGCAGTACTTC.

This chain links TRBV6-5 with TRBJ1-2; a weak D match, TRBD1 (6 bases). V was pared by 7 bases and J by 5 bases, with 14 bases between. Per germline, CDR1 MNHEY and CDR2 SVGAGI. The CDR3 sequence is 13 residues long. The CDR3: CASTPRGGYGYTF. The DNA of the CDR3 is TGTGCCAGCACCCCTCGAGGGGGTTATGGCTACACCTTC.

As to this clone: One junction end disagrees with the germline gene, perhaps due to a read error. This rearrangement joins TRBV7-7 to TRBJ2-5; 9 bases match TRBD1. This CDR3 has 14 amino acids. Germline CDR1 reads SSHAT; CDR2 reads FNYEAQ (reference sequence). CDR3 nucleotides: TGTGCTAGCAGCGGGACAGGGCGACAAGAGACCCAGTACTTC. Protein: CASSGTGRQETQYF.

The V and J genes are TRBV7-9 and TRBJ1-2; D not resolved. The germline V and J ends were trimmed by 5 bases and 4 bases, with 11 bases remaining between them. The CDR3 contains 13 residues. CDR1 and CDR2 (germline): SEHNR, FQNEAQ (reference sequence). CDR3 loop: CASSQGLLYGYTF. The CDR3, as DNA: TGTGCCAGCAGCCAAGGACTCCTCTATGGCTACACCTTC. Looking up the rest from reference TRBV7-9 and TRBJ1-2 gives the full variable domain: DTGVSQNPRHKITKRGQNVTFRCDPISEHNRLYWYRQTLGQGPEFLTYFQNEAQLEKSRLLSDRFSAERPKGSFSTLEIQRTEQGDSAMYLCASSQGLLYGYTFGSGTRLTVV.

This clone was seen only once. This chain links TRBV7-2 with TRBJ2-7; D possibly uses TRBD1 or TRBD2 (5 bases each). Germline V gene sequence: CDR1 SGHTA, CDR2 FQGNSA. This CDR3 is built from 14 residues. V dropped 1 base and J dropped 3 bases, with 10 bases sitting between them. DNA for the CDR3: TGTGCCAGCAGCTTAGACGGGGCCGTCTACGAGCAGTACTTC. Translation: CASSLDGAVYEQYF.

The CDR3 region is CAWSVTGRKSVYEQYF. CDR3 in DNA: TGTGCCTGGAGTGTAACCGGGAGGAAGTCGGTCTACGAGCAGTACTTC. The rearrangement links TRBV30 to TRBJ2-7, with 7 bases fitting TRBD2. CDR3 length: 16 residues. The junction had 11 bases not matched to a gene; V was cut back by 0 bases and J by 3 bases. Germline values: CDR1 GTSNPN, CDR2 SVGIG (reference sequence).

The DNA of the CDR3 is TGTGCCAGCAGGAACAGGGCCAACACCGGGGAGCTGTTTTTT. Amino acid sequence: CASRNRANTGELFF. This chain links TRBV11-3 with TRBJ2-2, with D possibly being TRBD1 (6 bases). In germline, CDR1 is SGHNT, CDR2 YENEEA. The CDR3 extends over 14 amino acids. V shed 6 bases and J shed 2 bases, with 10 bases lying between them.

The chain combines TRBV19 with TRBJ1-2, with D unclear. Trimming pared 5 bases from V and 7 bases from J, leaving 11 bases between. The CDR3 has 12 amino acids. CDR1 LNHDA and CDR2 SQIVND come from the germline V gene (reference sequence). The CDR3 nucleotides are TGTGCCAGTAGTTCGCCAGTGGGTGGCTACACCTTC. Encoded protein: CASSSPVGGYTF.

V and J are TRBV18 and TRBJ2-3; tentatively, D is TRBD2 (6 bases). The CDR3 consists of 16 residues. Germline-derived CDR1 and CDR2 are KGHSH and LQKENI. Trimming took off 2 bases at V and 6 bases at J, with 18 bases between the two ends. The CDR3 DNA is TGTGCCAGCTCACCAGACTCCGTAGCGGTTGTGGATACGCAGTATTTT. It translates to CASSPDSVAVVDTQYF. The full variable domain, with the rest looked up from reference TRBV18 and TRBJ2-3, is NAGVMQNPRHLVRRRGQEARLRCSPMKGHSHVYWYRQLPEEGLKFMVYLQKENIIDESGMPKERFSAEFPKEGPSILRIQQVVRGDSAAYFCASSPDSVAVVDTQYFGPGTRLTVL.

This rearrangement joins TRBV9 to TRBJ1-1; possibly TRBD1 for D (6 bases). Between the trimmed V and J ends, which lost 6 bases and 4 bases, there was a span of 10 bases. Germline V gene sequence: CDR1 SGDLS, CDR2 YYNGEE. The length of the CDR3 is 12 residues. CDR3 in DNA: TGTGCCAGCAAGGGGGAGGGCACTGAAGCTTTCTTT. Encoded protein: CASKGEGTEAFF. Supplemented by reference TRBV9 and TRBJ1-1, the full variable domain reads DSGVTQTPKHLITATGQRVTLRCSPRSGDLSVYWYQQSLDQGLQFLIQYYNGEERAKGNILERFSAQQFPDLHSELNLSSLELGDSALYFCASKGEGTEAFFGQGTRLTVV.

The genes are TRBV29-1 and TRBJ2-7; the D is unclear. Germline V gives CDR1 SQVTM, CDR2 ANQGSEA. The CDR3 covers 13 residues. Trimming took 3 bases from V and 2 from J, leaving 11 bases between them. The CDR3 DNA reads as TGCAGCGTTGAGGCTGGCCCTCCCTACGAGCAGTACTTC. This codes for CSVEAGPPYEQYF.

This clone was detected only once. The chain carries TRBV5-8 and TRBJ2-4; D might be TRBD1 or TRBD2, each matching 5 bases. The CDR3 is 15 residues long. V lost 2 bases and J lost 1, with 10 bases in between. CDR1 and CDR2 from the germline V gene are SGHTS and YDEGEE. The CDR3 DNA reads TGTGCCAGCAGCTTTGTTCGGGGCGCCAAAAACATTCAGTACTTC. It translates to CASSFVRGAKNIQYF.

The V and J genes are TRBV4-1 and TRBJ2-3, with 13 bases lining up with TRBD2. With V trimmed by 0 bases and J by 2 bases, 5 bases remained unmatched. This CDR3 spans 18 amino acids. Germline V gene lookup returns CDR1 MGHRA and CDR2 YSYEKL. CDR3 region: CASSQDRGLAGSTDTQYF. The DNA of the CDR3 is TGCGCCAGCAGCCAAGATCGGGGACTAGCGGGGTCCACAGATACGCAGTATTTT.

The chain uses TRBV9 and TRBJ2-3; 12 bases match TRBD1. Germline trimming cut 3 bases from V and 4 bases from J; bases unmatched to any gene: 3. This CDR3 contains 15 residues. Looked up from germline, CDR1 is SGDLS and CDR2 is YYNGEE. For the CDR3, the DNA is TGTGCCAGCAGCGGGGGGGACAGGGGGCCAGATACGCAGTATTTT. The encoded protein is CASSGGDRGPDTQYF. The complete variable domain, with remaining parts taken from reference TRBV9 and TRBJ2-3, reads DSGVTQTPKHLITATGQRVTLRCSPRSGDLSVYWYQQSLDQGLQFLIQYYNGEERAKGNILERFSAQQFPDLHSELNLSSLELGDSALYFCASSGGDRGPDTQYFGPGTRLTVL.

The genes are TRBV11-2 and TRBJ2-3; 9 bases map to TRBD2. Germline-derived CDR1 and CDR2 are SGHAT and FQNNGV. J lost 0 bases, V lost 5 bases, and 6 bases had no gene match. The CDR3 totals 16 residues. The CDR3 nucleotides read TGTGCCAGCAGCGCGGGACTAGCTGGGAGCACAGATACGCAGTATTTT. Translation gives CASSAGLAGSTDTQYF.

This chain links TRBV15 with TRBJ2-1; 11 nucleotides align to TRBD2. Per the germline V gene, CDR1 is LNHNV and CDR2 is YYDKDF (reference sequence). The V and J ends lost 4 bases and 4 bases, in that order; junction bases with no gene match: 6. The CDR3 runs 16 residues. The CDR3 sequence: CATSKDPSGRYNEQFF. CDR3 coding DNA: TGTGCCACCAGCAAAGATCCTAGCGGGAGGTACAATGAGCAGTTCTTC.

This clone appeared a few times. This chain uses TRBV7-8 with TRBJ1-5, with a weak D call TRBD1 (5 bases). CDR3 length equals 16 residues. Trimming removed 4 bases from V and 4 bases from J, with 17 bases in between. Germline loops: CDR1 SGHVS, CDR2 FQNEAQ. The CDR3 bases are TGTGCCAGCAGCTCCGGGGCGGGGCCCACAAATCAGCCCCAGCATTTT. Encoded protein: CASSSGAGPTNQPQHF.

The chain carries TRBV11-2 and TRBJ2-7; 10 bases line up with TRBD2. In germline, CDR1 is SGHAT, CDR2 FQNNGV. The CDR3 extends over 15 amino acids. V dropped 5 bases and J dropped 4; count of bases not matched to a gene: 8. CDR3 in DNA: TGTGCCAGCAGCCCCAGTAGCGGGAGGAAATACGAGCAGTACTTC. This gives the protein CASSPSSGRKYEQYF.

The V gene is TRBV7-3, the J gene TRBJ1-1; D call uncertain. The V end lost 2 bases, the J end lost 7 bases, and 11 bases lay between the germline ends. Germline V gene sequence: CDR1 SGHTA, CDR2 FQGTGA. The CDR3 runs 13 residues. The chain's CDR3 is CASSLSGSYEAFF. As DNA, the CDR3 is TGTGCCAGCAGCTTATCCGGCTCCTATGAAGCTTTCTTT.

In this sample, this clone turned up once. The chain has TRBV29-1 and TRBJ2-1; 9 bases match TRBD1. V trimming: 4 bases; J trimming: 10 bases; junction bases outside the gene matches: 8. CDR1 SQVTM and CDR2 ANQGSEA come from the germline V gene. The CDR3 loop spans 13 amino acids. DNA of the CDR3: TGCAGCGTTGTTGGGACAGGGTCCGGGGAGCAGTTCTTC. Amino acids: CSVVGTGSGEQFF.

A remark on this clone: Other DNA sequences in the same sample also yield this CDR3. The V and J genes are TRBV27 and TRBJ2-3, with D uncertain. CDR1 MNHEY and CDR2 SMNVEV come from the germline V gene (reference sequence). The length of the CDR3 is 13 residues. The germline V and J ends were trimmed by 0 bases and 2 bases, with 3 bases remaining between them. This CDR3 reads CASSLSITDTQYF. The CDR3 nucleotides are TGTGCCAGCAGTTTATCTATCACAGATACGCAGTATTTT.